This is a list of T cell receptor beta chains from one sample in a study of blood T cell repertoires in COVID-19. The method was immunoSEQ multiplex PCR; TCRdb's version includes in-frame clones alone and lacks a portion of them. The profile shows about 270,000 clones, roughly 90% of them singletons. The source material was PBMCs or T cells enriched from blood (not recorded which). Receptors originate from a woman between 50 and 59 years old who had recovered from COVID-19. Each CDR3 is given with its conserved first and last residue. A D gene is named only where the DNA matches it firmly. Rows may omit the clone size; those that give it use once, few, many or a size class.

D: -; size: -; V: TRBV28; J: TRBJ1-4; DNA: TGTGCCAGCAGACCTGGCGGGGGGACTAATGAAAAACTGTTTTTT; CDR3: CASRPGGGTNEKLFF
D: TRBD2; size: -; V: TRBV7-8; J: TRBJ2-1; DNA: TGTGCCAGCAGCTTGGGGACTAGCGGCTACAATGAGCAGTTCTTC; CDR3: CASSLGTSGYNEQFF
D: -; size: once; V: TRBV19; J: TRBJ1-5; DNA: TGTGCCAGTAGTATAGAGGGCTCTCAGCCCCAGCATTTT; CDR3: CASSIEGSQPQHF
D: -; size: -; V: TRBV3-1/TRBV3-2; J: TRBJ1-1; DNA: TGTGCCAGCAGCCTAATGGACGGGGAGGGGACGAACACTGAAGCTTTCTTT; CDR3: CASSLMDGEGTNTEAFF
D: -; size: -; V: TRBV3-1/TRBV3-2; J: TRBJ2-1; DNA: TGTGCCAGCAGCCAAGAGCGCGCTACAGGCTCCTACAATGAGCAGTTCTTC; CDR3: CASSQERATGSYNEQFF
D: -; size: -; V: TRBV7-2; J: TRBJ2-5; DNA: TGTGCCAGCAGCTTATATTCTGGACAGCAAGAGACCCAGTACTTC; CDR3: CASSLYSGQQETQYF
D: -; size: -; V: TRBV27; J: TRBJ2-1; DNA: TGTGCCAGCAGTTTATACTGGGCAGCTGAGCAGTTCTTC; CDR3: CASSLYWAAEQFF
D: TRBD1; size: -; V: TRBV5-1; J: TRBJ1-1; DNA: TGCGCCAGCAACATGGGACAGTATAACACTGAAGCTTTCTTT; CDR3: CASNMGQYNTEAFF
D: -; size: -; V: TRBV19; J: TRBJ2-1; DNA: TGTGCCAGCCAACAGGCGACTTACAATGAGCAGTTCTTC; CDR3: CASQQATYNEQFF
D: TRBD2; size: -; V: TRBV5-1; J: TRBJ2-1; DNA: TGCGCCAGCAGCACAAGCGGGAGCTCCTACAATGAGCAGTTCTTC; CDR3: CASSTSGSSYNEQFF
D: TRBD2; size: -; V: TRBV30; J: TRBJ2-3; DNA: TGTGCCTGGGGCCTTCGGACTAGCGGGAGGGCCACAGATACGCAGTATTTT; CDR3: CAWGLRTSGRATDTQYF
D: TRBD1; size: -; V: TRBV6-2/TRBV6-3; J: TRBJ1-5; DNA: TGTGCCAGCAGTGGACAGGGGGGAGGGAGCAATCAGCCCCAGCATTTT; CDR3: CASSGQGGGSNQPQHF
D: -; size: -; V: TRBV7-3; J: TRBJ2-2; DNA: TGTGCCAGCAGCGAATGGGCTACCGGGGAGCTGTTTTTT; CDR3: CASSEWATGELFF
D: TRBD1; size: -; V: TRBV7-2; J: TRBJ2-5; DNA: TGTGCCAGCAGCCTTGTCCCGGGACAGCTCCAAGAGACCCAGTACTTC; CDR3: CASSLVPGQLQETQYF
D: TRBD2; size: -; V: TRBV27; J: TRBJ2-3; DNA: TGTGCCACCGGGGAGGGGTCAGATACGCAGTATTTT; CDR3: CATGEGSDTQYF
D: TRBD1; size: -; V: TRBV7-2; J: TRBJ2-3; DNA: TGTGCCAGCAGCTCGAGGACAGGGGTATTTACAGATACGCAGTATTTT; CDR3: CASSSRTGVFTDTQYF
D: TRBD1; size: -; V: TRBV27; J: TRBJ2-7; DNA: TGTGCCAGCAGCCGGGACAGACTCTACGAGCAGTACTTC; CDR3: CASSRDRLYEQYF
D: TRBD2; size: -; V: TRBV7-2; J: TRBJ2-2; DNA: TGTGCCAGCAGCTTAGCGGGGAGCGGGAGGGTCACCGGGGAGCTGTTTTTT; CDR3: CASSLAGSGRVTGELFF
D: -; size: -; V: TRBV4-1; J: TRBJ1-1; DNA: TGCGCCAGCAGCACATACGGGGGTAACACTGAAGCTTTCTTT; CDR3: CASSTYGGNTEAFF
D: -; size: -; V: TRBV6-6; J: TRBJ2-3; DNA: TGTGCCAGCAGTTATGGACTACAACAAATCACAGATACGCAGTATTTT; CDR3: CASSYGLQQITDTQYF
D: TRBD1; size: -; V: TRBV14; J: TRBJ1-3; DNA: TGTGCCAGCAGCCAACTGGACAGGGATGGAAACACCATATATTTT; CDR3: CASSQLDRDGNTIYF
D: -; size: -; V: TRBV19; J: TRBJ2-2; DNA: TGTGCCAGTAGTATTACGGGAGTAGGGACCGGGGAGCTGTTTTTT; CDR3: CASSITGVGTGELFF
D: TRBD2; size: -; V: TRBV6-2/TRBV6-3; J: TRBJ2-7; DNA: TGTGCCAGCAATTTCTCTCCTAGCGGATACGAGCAGTACTTC; CDR3: CASNFSPSGYEQYF
D: TRBD2; size: -; V: TRBV5-1; J: TRBJ2-1; DNA: TGCGCCAGCAGCTTGGGGGGACTAGCGGGAGTCTTTGAGCAGTTCTTC; CDR3: CASSLGGLAGVFEQFF
D: TRBD1; size: -; V: TRBV27; J: TRBJ1-2; DNA: TGTGCCAGCTGGTCGGCAGGGGGCGAGTATGGCTACACCTTC; CDR3: CASWSAGGEYGYTF
D: TRBD1; size: once; V: TRBV7-9; J: TRBJ2-3; DNA: TGTGCCAGCAGCTATCCGGGACAGGGCGCAGATACGCAGTATTTT; CDR3: CASSYPGQGADTQYF
D: -; size: once; V: TRBV11-2; J: TRBJ2-2; DNA: TGTGCCAGCAGCGCAGGGTTAACCGGGGAGCTGTTTTTT; CDR3: CASSAGLTGELFF
D: -; size: -; V: TRBV4-3; J: TRBJ2-2; DNA: TGCGCCAGCAGCCCGACTCTTCTCGGGGAGCTGTTTTTT; CDR3: CASSPTLLGELFF
D: -; size: -; V: TRBV29-1; J: TRBJ1-3; DNA: TGCAGCGTTTCCCCAGGGGCGCCGGGGGGAAACACCATATATTTT; CDR3: CSVSPGAPGGNTIYF
D: -; size: -; V: TRBV21-1; J: TRBJ2-7; DNA: TGTGCCAGCAGCAAAGTTTCTAGCGGCGTCTCCTACGAGCAGTACTTC; CDR3: CASSKVSSGVSYEQYF
D: TRBD2; size: -; V: TRBV30; J: TRBJ2-1; DNA: TGTGCCTGCTCGGCCGGGACTAGCGGGAGGGTGCAGTATGAGCAGTTCTTC; CDR3: CACSAGTSGRVQYEQFF
D: -; size: -; V: TRBV2; J: TRBJ1-5; DNA: TGTGCCAGCAGTGCAGGGACATCTAGCAATCAGCCCCAGCATTTT; CDR3: CASSAGTSSNQPQHF
D: TRBD2; size: -; V: TRBV4-3; J: TRBJ2-1; DNA: TGCGCCAGCAGCCCGGGACTAGCGGGAGGCTCCTACAATGAGCAGTTCTTC; CDR3: CASSPGLAGGSYNEQFF
D: TRBD1; size: -; V: TRBV4-3; J: TRBJ2-7; DNA: TGCGCCAGCAGCCGCGAAAGACCCGGGACAGGGCTCCCTCTTAGCTCCTACGAGCAGTACTTC; CDR3: CASSRERPGTGLPLSSYEQYF
D: TRBD1; size: -; V: TRBV18; J: TRBJ2-7; DNA: TGTGCCAGCTCCCCAAAGACAGGGGGAGGGTACGAGCAGTACTTC; CDR3: CASSPKTGGGYEQYF
D: -; size: -; V: TRBV7-2; J: TRBJ1-4; DNA: TGTGCCAGCAGCCCGCCGGGACACAGGAATGAAAAACTGTTTTTT; CDR3: CASSPPGHRNEKLFF
D: -; size: -; V: TRBV19; J: TRBJ1-2; DNA: TGTGCCAGTAGGGCCTCAGGGACTAAAAGCTATGGCTACACCTTC; CDR3: CASRASGTKSYGYTF
D: -; size: -; V: TRBV28; J: TRBJ1-3; DNA: TGTGCCAGCAGTTTAATTGGGGCAGCTGGAAACACCATATATTTT; CDR3: CASSLIGAAGNTIYF
D: -; size: -; V: TRBV6-5; J: TRBJ1-2; DNA: TGTGCCAGCAGTTACGAAGGGGACTATGGCTACACCTTC; CDR3: CASSYEGDYGYTF
D: -; size: -; V: TRBV7-2; J: TRBJ1-4; DNA: TGTGCCAGCAGCTTGGGGCAGACCTCGGGTGAAAAACTGTTTTTT; CDR3: CASSLGQTSGEKLFF
D: -; size: -; V: TRBV18; J: TRBJ1-4; DNA: TGTGCCAGCTCACCACTCCTAGGCGCAACTAATGAAAAACTGTTTTTT; CDR3: CASSPLLGATNEKLFF